This T cell receptor beta chain is drawn from a study of blood T cell repertoires in COVID-19. Study context: Donors in the United States, Italy and Spain gave samples during acute or convalescent COVID-19.

CDR3 length: 14 amino acids. Germline V lookup: CDR1 SGHNT, CDR2 YYREEE (reference sequence). Between the trimmed V and J ends, which lost 0 bases and 2 bases, there was a span of 6 bases. For recovered donors of Cohort 3, there were two negative PCRs, clearance, or symptom resolution. In the study's own analysis: Reference gene primer amplification gave estimated nucleated cell counts. Clones were sequenced by immunoSEQ multiplex PCR, and TCRdb holds only the in-frame ones, with some missing. The V and J calls and clone size come from that table; D and trimming were worked out from the DNA. The table lists about 350,000 clones, more than 75% of them singletons. In the case of this clone: Additional DNA sequences in this sample encode the identical CDR3.

This receptor was taken from a woman aged 30 to 39 who had recovered from COVID-19. The chain has TRBV5-4 and TRBJ1-3, with D possibly being TRBD1 (6 bases). Sample: PBMCs or T cells enriched from blood (not recorded which). The CDR3 loop reads CASSLDRAGNTIYF. The CDR3 DNA sequence: TGTGCCAGCAGCTTGGACAGGGCTGGAAACACCATATATTTT.